The entry that follows covers one TCR beta chain sequence. Germline V gives CDR1 SGHVS, CDR2 FNYEAQ. V lost 0 bases to trimming and J lost 6 bases; unmatched junction nucleotides: 6. This CDR3 has 16 residues. The method was immunoSEQ multiplex PCR; TCRdb's version includes in-frame clones alone and lacks a portion of them. The sample holds approximately 100,000 clones; around 80% are singletons and the top ten take 6.2%. This sample is part of a study of blood T cell repertoires in COVID-19. This TCR was recovered from an elderly man with COVID-19, enrolled during active disease. The V call is TRBV7-6, the J call TRBJ2-7; 12 nucleotides agree with TRBD2. The sample was peripheral blood. The CDR3 loop is CASSLAASGRAVEQYF. The CDR3 nucleotides are TGTGCCAGCAGCTTAGCGGCTAGCGGGAGGGCCGTCGAGCAGTACTTC.